This T cell receptor (beta chain) was identified during a study of blood T cells in healthy people across ages. CDR3 length: 14 residues. Germline V gene sequence: CDR1 DFQATT, CDR2 SNEGSKA (reference sequence). With V trimmed by 5 bases and J by 2 bases, 5 bases remained unmatched. The extraction recovered at least 6 micrograms of total RNA per sample. Then a second PCR, running about 6 to 11 cycles, was carried out with a sample-barcoded 5' primer and a J-beta primer mix. Every cDNA was tagged by a template-switch adaptor with 12 random nucleotides. TCRdb re-derived calls from the 5' RACE reads in MiXCR, one entry per CDR3 protein. The sample has about 1.4 million distinct CDR3 sequences; around 55% are singletons.

Sequenced material: blood. This chain links TRBV20-1 with TRBJ2-7; 11 positions match TRBD2. The origin of this receptor is a man between 18 and 35 years old in good health. In DNA form, the CDR3 reads TGCAGTGCTTCACTAGCGGGGGTCCCCTACGAGCAGTACTTC. As protein: CSASLAGVPYEQYF.